This is a list of T cell receptor beta chains from one sample in a study of type 1 and type 2 diabetes patients. TCRdb processed the multiplex PCR reads anew with MiXCR; each CDR3 protein has one entry. This sample carries about 290,000 distinct CDR3 sequences, over 45% of them seen once, and the ten largest clones take approximately 13%. The sample consisted of peripheral blood mononuclear cells (PBMCs). The receptors were sampled from a young man with type 2 diabetes. The conserved cysteine and the conserved F or W are not part of the CDR3 here. D genes are given only for firm matches.

j_gene: TRBJ2-1
d_gene: NA
v_gene: TRBV24-1
CDR3aa: ATSDTDRNPF

j_gene: TRBJ2-3
d_gene: NA
v_gene: TRBV6-6
CDR3aa: ASSPAADRIDTQY

j_gene: TRBJ1-1
d_gene: TRBD1
v_gene: TRBV7-6
CDR3aa: ASSLALAGTGDAEAF

j_gene: TRBJ2-3
d_gene: NA
v_gene: TRBV19
CDR3aa: ASSEIGTARSTDTQY

j_gene: TRBJ1-4
d_gene: NA
v_gene: TRBV6-6
CDR3aa: ASSYPTPAGRGEKLF

j_gene: TRBJ1-1
d_gene: NA
v_gene: TRBV28
CDR3aa: ASSFLGASEAF

j_gene: TRBJ2-7
d_gene: NA
v_gene: TRBV10-3
CDR3aa: AISDLLTQKEQY

j_gene: TRBJ2-5
d_gene: TRBD1
v_gene: TRBV4-3
CDR3aa: ASSIRTGGETQY

j_gene: TRBJ2-1
d_gene: TRBD2
v_gene: TRBV12-3/TRBV12-4
CDR3aa: ASSSGSGGHNEQF

j_gene: TRBJ1-6
d_gene: TRBD1
v_gene: TRBV7-9
CDR3aa: ASSLEGGTERI

j_gene: TRBJ2-3
d_gene: NA
v_gene: TRBV29-1
CDR3aa: SFTDSLTDTQY

j_gene: TRBJ1-2
d_gene: TRBD1
v_gene: TRBV7-8
CDR3aa: ASSLVGGTGTYGYT

j_gene: TRBJ1-1
d_gene: NA
v_gene: TRBV25-1
CDR3aa: ASSADIGLNTEAF

j_gene: TRBJ1-1
d_gene: NA
v_gene: TRBV7-3
CDR3aa: ASSQRGTLGAF

j_gene: TRBJ2-3
d_gene: TRBD1
v_gene: TRBV13
CDR3aa: ASSNGQGADTDTQY

j_gene: TRBJ2-5
d_gene: NA
v_gene: TRBV6-5
CDR3aa: ASSQPRTGGETQY

j_gene: TRBJ1-1
d_gene: NA
v_gene: TRBV10-1
CDR3aa: ASSDGGEGGTEAF

j_gene: TRBJ1-1
d_gene: NA
v_gene: TRBV19
CDR3aa: ASSMAGMGTEAF

j_gene: TRBJ2-3
d_gene: NA
v_gene: TRBV2
CDR3aa: ASSFQLADTQY

j_gene: TRBJ1-1
d_gene: NA
v_gene: TRBV19
CDR3aa: ASRGTVNTEAF

j_gene: TRBJ1-1
d_gene: NA
v_gene: TRBV29-1
CDR3aa: SANLKGTEAF

j_gene: TRBJ2-2
d_gene: TRBD1
v_gene: TRBV19
CDR3aa: ASRDSRTGELF

j_gene: TRBJ1-1
d_gene: NA
v_gene: TRBV14
CDR3aa: ASSQDLSGGAF

j_gene: TRBJ2-5
d_gene: TRBD2
v_gene: TRBV7-2
CDR3aa: ASSPPREGFRETQY

j_gene: TRBJ2-5
d_gene: TRBD1
v_gene: TRBV27
CDR3aa: ASSLGQGAETQY

j_gene: TRBJ2-1
d_gene: TRBD2
v_gene: TRBV7-7
CDR3aa: ASSSGLEVNNEQF

j_gene: TRBJ2-7
d_gene: TRBD2
v_gene: TRBV7-2
CDR3aa: ASSWTTFGGDEQY

j_gene: TRBJ2-2
d_gene: NA
v_gene: TRBV10-1
CDR3aa: ASSPGLSTGELF

j_gene: TRBJ1-2
d_gene: NA
v_gene: TRBV12-3/TRBV12-4
CDR3aa: ASSLARGSGYGYT

j_gene: TRBJ1-1
d_gene: NA
v_gene: TRBV20-1
CDR3aa: SANGQREAF

j_gene: TRBJ2-1
d_gene: TRBD2
v_gene: TRBV7-2
CDR3aa: ASSLGGGSYNEQF

j_gene: TRBJ1-1
d_gene: NA
v_gene: TRBV25-1
CDR3aa: ASAVRREAGTEAF

j_gene: TRBJ1-1
d_gene: NA
v_gene: TRBV6-1
CDR3aa: ASSTEGIDTEAF

j_gene: TRBJ1-2
d_gene: NA
v_gene: TRBV7-9
CDR3aa: ASSPPARTNYGYT

j_gene: TRBJ2-2
d_gene: NA
v_gene: TRBV7-8
CDR3aa: AGGATNTGELF

j_gene: TRBJ2-2
d_gene: NA
v_gene: TRBV7-8
CDR3aa: ASLTGKLTGELF

j_gene: TRBJ2-2
d_gene: NA
v_gene: TRBV29-1
CDR3aa: SVMGLSGSGELF

j_gene: TRBJ1-3
d_gene: NA
v_gene: TRBV7-9
CDR3aa: ASSLEGSGNTIY

j_gene: TRBJ2-2
d_gene: NA
v_gene: TRBV4-1
CDR3aa: ASSLGLADTGELF

j_gene: TRBJ2-3
d_gene: TRBD2
v_gene: TRBV2
CDR3aa: ASSLASGQSSSTDTQY

j_gene: TRBJ2-1
d_gene: NA
v_gene: TRBV6-6
CDR3aa: ASRSLGTYNEQF

j_gene: TRBJ1-1
d_gene: TRBD1
v_gene: TRBV19
CDR3aa: ASSPRTGLGDTEAF

j_gene: TRBJ2-7
d_gene: NA
v_gene: TRBV28
CDR3aa: ASSSRSGSDRSWAYEQY

j_gene: TRBJ1-6
d_gene: NA
v_gene: TRBV2
CDR3aa: ASSADSNNSPLH